This T cell receptor (beta chain) was sequenced for a study of blood T cell repertoires in COVID-19 (dated by TCRdb to 2019 to 2021). For the study in its entirety: Samples covering the acute and convalescent phases of COVID-19 were provided by collaborators in the United States, Italy and Spain. The prospective study material was composed of cDNA or gDNA derived from T cells, B-cell-depleted T cells, or PBMCs. Subjects who had been exposed to COVID-19, were actively infected with it, or had recovered from it provided the deeply sampled blood TCRbeta repertoires that made up the dataset. A freely available public database, intended as a resource for researchers studying the immune response to SARS-CoV-2, is where the repertoires were released. The samples were drawn from the first 160 participants of the ongoing ImmuneRACE study and from about 1,200 subjects provided by 6 global collaborators. The sample metadata nearly always contained a de-identified subject ID, COVID-19 status, age in years and sex. Where available, HLA class I and class II types were taken from metadata supplied by the sample provider and were not determined by assay-based typing. The paper's findings and limits, for the study overall: The amount of clinical and demographic metadata varied by source and participant and was provided uncurated.

Germline trimming: 3 bases from V, 1 base from J; junction bases outside gene matches: 7. The CDR3 covers 16 residues, taking in both the cysteine and the phenylalanine. Kept here is only the CDR3 DNA, which spans 48 bases and is read in frame from base 1. The germline V gene (reference sequence) provides CDR1 MNHEY and CDR2 SMNVEV. Note on this clone: There is no known antigen for this receptor. Qualities for individual bases were not recorded, and no much larger clone is one base off.

TCRbeta CDR3 regions were amplified from genomic DNA using the immunoSEQ Assay, a bias-controlled multiplex PCR. Processing in the source paper ran as follows. The number of nucleated cells in each sample was estimated from the amplification of reference gene primers within the assay. To quantify the absolute abundance of each unique TCRbeta CDR3 rearrangement, sequence reads were collapsed and filtered. For each sample, productive Simpson clonality was calculated as the square root of Simpson's diversity index across productive rearrangements. Imported from immuneACCESS, the table was reduced by TCRdb to in-frame sequences with V and J called. These copies leave out some clones; in studies compared against another copy, an unresolved V gene accounts for under half, and the cause of the remainder is not known. V, J and clone size derive from that table, while D and trimming were established from the DNA sequence. The sample data list under 30,000 clones, and approximately 92% of these were observed just once. The biggest ten clones account for just under 20% of the sample.

Each collaborating institution followed its own protocols to collect whole blood in K2EDTA tubes. For TCRbeta analysis, collaborators shipped samples as frozen whole blood, isolated PBMCs, or DNA extracted from either of those sample types. The TCR comes from a human donor in a cohort sampled during active COVID-19. The V and J segments used are TRBV27 and TRBJ2-3, with 7 bases aligning to TRBD2. Sequencing input: peripheral blood. The DNA is as follows: TGTGCCAGCAGTTTCCTAAGCGGGAAAGGCACAGATACGCAGTATTTT. This codes for CASSFLSGKGTDTQYF.